One sample yielded the 17 T cell receptor beta chains listed below, sequenced in a study of tumor-infiltrating lymphocytes in primary liver carcinoma. Researchers generated TCR beta cDNA from about 0.5 ug of total RNA, relying on a constant-region primer. Investigators got TCR beta libraries out of three nested multiplex PCR rounds, done with slightly modified ARM-PCR. With TRBV1-TRBV30 forward primers and a C-beta reverse primer, the first two PCR rounds were run for approximately 10 cycles each. Each CDR3 protein is one row after TCRdb ran MiXCR on the multiplex PCR reads. This sample has fewer than 30,000 distinct CDR3 sequences; 60% to 85% occur once, and the top ten carry approximately 45%. It was from about 21-30 mg of unsorted bulk tissue that RNA and DNA were co-extracted. The material sequenced was liver tumor tissue from sampling region 3. This sample's subset: tumor region T3, left-lateral pole. The receptors were gathered from a man between 35 and 55 years old with primary liver carcinoma and hepatitis B virus infection.

A word on this clonotype: One junction end disagrees with the germline gene, perhaps due to a read error. The chain links TRBV28 to TRBJ2-7; 12 positions agree with TRBD2. CDR3 size: 14 residues. Germline V gives CDR1 MDHEN, CDR2 SYDVKM. CDR3: CASSPLAGGYEQHF. The CDR3 nucleotides read TGTGCCAGCAGTCCACTAGCGGGAGGCTACGAGCAGCACTTC. Based on the CDR3 plus reference TRBV28 and TRBJ2-7, the full variable domain is DVKVTQSSRYLVKRTGEKVFLECVQDMDHENMFWYRQDPGLGLRLIYFSYDVKMKEKGDIPEGYSVSREKKERFSLILESASTNQTSMYLCASSPLAGGYEQHFGPGTRLTVT.

V is TRBV4-2 and J is TRBJ2-7; 9 bases line up with TRBD2. CDR1 is LGHNA and CDR2 is YNFKEQ in the germline V gene. J lost 13 bases, V lost 1 base, and 20 bases had no gene match. CDR3 length equals 17 residues. CDR3 loop: CASSQVNRLAGAYEGYF. CDR3 sequence (DNA): TGTGCCAGCAGCCAAGTAAACCGGTTAGCGGGAGCCTACGAGGGATACTTC.

The rearrangement joins TRBV7-9 to TRBJ2-1; no clear D gene. Germline V gene sequence: CDR1 SEHNR, CDR2 FQNEAQ (reference sequence). V shed 6 bases and J shed 7 bases, with 16 bases lying between them. The CDR3 loop spans 14 amino acids. CDR3 in amino acids: CASSKSLRANEQFF. The CDR3 nucleotides are TGTGCCAGCAGTAAAAGTCTCCGGGCAAATGAGCAGTTCTTC.

The chain employs TRBV4-1 and TRBJ2-7; D remains ambiguous. Germline V gene data show CDR1 as MGHRA and CDR2 as YSYEKL. The CDR3 runs to 14 residues. Trimming shortened V by 5 bases and J by 6 bases, and 17 bases separated the two germline ends. The CDR3 DNA sequence: TGCGCCAGCAGCTTGAGTGACGAGTTCGGCGAGCAGTACTTC. This sequence encodes CASSLSDEFGEQYF.

Concerning this clonotype itself: This likely comes from a read error, as the CDR3 has no conserved phenylalanine or tryptophan at its end. The DNA is left out, because the CDR3 cannot be placed on it with certainty; the CDR3 is given as TCRdb lists it. The rearrangement links TRBV6-6 to TRBJ2-1; TRBD1, the D gene given by the table, was not confirmed from the DNA. The CDR3 is 17 amino acids long, termini counted. Germline CDR1 MNHNY, CDR2 SVGAGI (reference sequence). This chain's CDR3 is CASSAPLGALESNEQFS.

Points on this clonotype: The junction and the germline gene differ at one end; a read error may be behind it. The rearrangement uses TRBV28 and TRBJ1-1; 7 bases are shared with TRBD1. CDR1 is MDHEN and CDR2 is SYDVKM in the germline V gene. CDR3 length equals 15 residues. Here the CDR3 reads CASSALRGQFTEAFF. The CDR3 nucleotides are TGTGCCAGCAGTGCCCTGAGGGGGCAGTTTACTGAAGCCTTCTTT.

This clonotype came up a few times. The genes are TRBV20-1 and TRBJ2-5, with D perhaps matching TRBD1 (6 bases). CDR1 and CDR2 (germline): DFQATT, SNEGSKA (reference sequence). Trimming left V 0 bases short and J 8 bases short, with 13 bases between. This CDR3 region has 13 residues. CDR3 DNA sequence: TGCAGTGCTAGAGATGACATACAGGGAACCCAGTACTTC. Translation gives CSARDDIQGTQYF.

Details on this clonotype: Since no conserved phenylalanine or tryptophan closes the CDR3, a read error is the likely cause. The V call is TRBV4-1, the J call TRBJ1-6; 9 positions agree with TRBD1. The CDR3 totals 16 residues. CDR1 MGHRA and CDR2 YSYEKL come from the germline V gene. The CDR3 coding sequence is TGTGCCAGCTGCCATCACCTACAGGGGGCGGATTCACCCCTCCACTCT. It yields the protein CASCHHLQGADSPLHS.

As regards this clonotype: No conserved phenylalanine or tryptophan is present at the end of the CDR3, so a read error is the likely explanation. V usage is TRBV4-1 and J usage is TRBJ2-6; a possible D gene is TRBD1 (6 bases). From germline, CDR1 is MGHRA and CDR2 YSYEKL. This CDR3 region has 20 residues. The CDR3 DNA reads as TGCGCCAGCAGCCAAGATCCCGTGATAGGGGGTTCCTCTGGGGCCAGCGTCCTGACTCTC. The encoded protein is CASSQDPVIGGSSGASVLTL.

The chain employs TRBV10-3 and TRBJ2-3; D might be TRBD1 (5 bases). The CDR3 is 14 residues long. Between the trimmed V and J ends, which lost 4 bases and 7 bases, there was a span of 15 bases. Germline V gene data show CDR1 as ENHRY and CDR2 as SYGVKD. For the CDR3, the DNA is TGTGCCATCAGTGGGGGCGTTAGGACATATACGCAGTATTTT. Amino acid sequence: CAISGGVRTYTQYF.

In this sample, this clonotype turned up a few times. The chain uses TRBV11-2 and TRBJ1-4; D is uncertain. Germline-derived CDR1 and CDR2 are SGHAT and FQNNGV. The CDR3 spans 15 residues. Trimming stripped 5 bases from V and 5 bases from J, with 15 bases between. The DNA of the CDR3 is TGTGCCAGCAGCAAGACTCCAGGAACAAATGAAAAACTGTTTTTT. It encodes CASSKTPGTNEKLFF.

This clonotype came up many times. V usage is TRBV18 and J usage is TRBJ1-3; no firm D call. CDR3 length equals 13 residues. Trimming stripped 5 bases from V and 8 bases from J, with 13 bases between. The germline V gene has CDR1 KGHSH and CDR2 LQKENI. Here the CDR3 reads CASSSYSSDTIYF. The CDR3 DNA reads TGTGCCAGCTCATCCTATTCCTCTGACACCATATATTTT.

This clonotype was detected only once. Since no conserved phenylalanine or tryptophan closes the CDR3, a read error is the likely cause. The V call is TRBV11-2, the J call TRBJ2-7, with 10 bases identical to TRBD2. Germline values: CDR1 SGHAT, CDR2 FQNNGV. The CDR3 has 15 amino acids. Germline trimming cut 5 bases from V and 9 bases from J; bases unmatched to any gene: 13. CDR3 DNA sequence: TGTGCCAGCAGCACCCCGGGACTAGCGTTATGGGTGCAGTACTTA. Amino acids: CASSTPGLALWVQYL.

Worth noting for this clonotype: The conserved final phenylalanine or tryptophan is absent from the CDR3, which likely points to a read error. The rearrangement uses TRBV11-2 and TRBJ2-3; D not certain. CDR3 length: 13 residues. Germline CDR1 reads SGHAT; CDR2 reads FQNNGV. CDR3 region: CASSYRTVDAQYL. In DNA, the CDR3 is TGTGCCAGCAGCTACAGAACGGTAGATGCGCAGTATTTG.

On this clonotype itself: The germline gene is not matched at one end of the junction; a read error may be the cause. The genes are TRBV5-4 and TRBJ2-3, with D possibly being TRBD2 (6 bases). Germline V gene lookup returns CDR1 SGHNT and CDR2 YYREEE (reference sequence). CDR3 length equals 16 residues. The CDR3 coding sequence is TGTGCCAGCAGCACTCCTACCGGGACTTTCACAGATACGCAATATTTT. This codes for CASSTPTGTFTDTQYF.

The sample holds a few counts of this clonotype. The chain has TRBV14 and TRBJ1-1; D gene ambiguous. Trimming took 6 bases from V and 1 from J, leaving 12 bases between them. The CDR3 is 14 residues long. Germline V gene data show CDR1 as SGHDN and CDR2 as FVKESK. In DNA form, the CDR3 reads TGTGCCAGCAGGCCCCGGGAGGAGAACACTGAAGCTTTCTTT. Translated: CASRPREENTEAFF.

About this clonotype: A junction boundary mismatches the germline segment, possibly from a read error. The chain is built from TRBV11-1 and TRBJ2-2, with a tentative D call TRBD2 (6 bases). The CDR3 loop spans 15 amino acids. Germline V lookup: CDR1 SGHAT, CDR2 FQDESV (reference sequence). The chain's CDR3 is CASSSAGLPPEELSF. In DNA, the CDR3 is TGTGCCAGCAGCTCGGCGGGACTTCCTCCCGAGGAGCTGTCTTTT.